Listed below are T cell receptor beta chains from one sample, sequenced in a study of blood T cell repertoires in COVID-19. TCRdb's copy holds only in-frame clones and misses some; the assay was immunoSEQ multiplex PCR. The data show some 150,000 clones, more than 75% seen once. The sample comprised peripheral blood. Every receptor here comes from a man aged 18 to 30 with active or convalescent COVID-19. Each CDR3 is given with its conserved first and last residue. A D gene is named only where the DNA matches it firmly. The size field is filled for only some rows; it gives once, few, many or a size class.

clone_size d_call j_call v_call cdr3_aa cdr3_nt
NA NA TRBJ1-2 TRBV2 CASSEGPSVAYGYTF TGTGCCAGCAGTGAGGGTCCCAGCGTTGCCTATGGCTACACCTTC
NA TRBD1 TRBJ1-4 TRBV2 CASSRDRGLTNEKLFF TGTGCCAGCTCCCGGGACAGGGGATTAACTAATGAAAAACTGTTTTTT
once NA TRBJ2-5 TRBV19 CASTPPGALETQYF TGTGCCAGTACCCCACCGGGAGCTTTGGAGACCCAGTACTTC
NA TRBD1 TRBJ2-7 TRBV3-1/TRBV3-2 CASSPSLRDRENEQYF TGTGCCAGCAGCCCATCCCTCCGGGACAGGGAGAACGAGCAGTACTTC
NA TRBD1 TRBJ1-6 TRBV7-9 CASSGTVNSPLHF TGTGCCAGCAGCGGGACAGTCAATTCACCCCTCCACTTT
NA NA TRBJ1-1 TRBV19 CASSFGRGPLMNTEAFF TGTGCCAGTAGTTTTGGCAGGGGCCCCCTCATGAACACTGAAGCTTTCTTT
NA TRBD1 TRBJ1-1 TRBV11-1 CASSPNRGVDTEAFF TGTGCCAGCAGCCCGAACAGGGGAGTAGACACTGAAGCTTTCTTT
few NA TRBJ1-5 TRBV19 CASSITDSLNQPQHF TGTGCCAGTAGTATTACGGACAGCCTCAATCAGCCCCAGCATTTT
NA TRBD1 TRBJ2-2 TRBV7-2 CASSLTTGVTGELFF TGTGCCAGCAGCTTAACGACAGGGGTCACCGGGGAGCTGTTTTTT
NA TRBD1 TRBJ1-6 TRBV5-4 CASSLAWDRDSPLHF TGTGCCAGCAGCTTGGCTTGGGACAGGGATTCACCCCTCCACTTT
NA NA TRBJ2-1 TRBV19 CASRTDLSPYNEQFF TGTGCCAGTAGGACAGACCTTTCCCCTTACAATGAGCAGTTCTTC
NA NA TRBJ1-2 TRBV19 CASRYTGDYGYTF TGTGCCAGTAGATATACGGGGGACTATGGCTACACCTTC
NA NA TRBJ1-2 TRBV5-6 CASSFLRQSYGYTF TGTGCCAGCAGCTTCTTGAGACAGTCCTATGGCTACACCTTC
NA NA TRBJ1-6 TRBV6-1 CASSDRTDSPLHF TGTGCCAGCAGTGATCGCACGGATTCACCCCTCCACTTT